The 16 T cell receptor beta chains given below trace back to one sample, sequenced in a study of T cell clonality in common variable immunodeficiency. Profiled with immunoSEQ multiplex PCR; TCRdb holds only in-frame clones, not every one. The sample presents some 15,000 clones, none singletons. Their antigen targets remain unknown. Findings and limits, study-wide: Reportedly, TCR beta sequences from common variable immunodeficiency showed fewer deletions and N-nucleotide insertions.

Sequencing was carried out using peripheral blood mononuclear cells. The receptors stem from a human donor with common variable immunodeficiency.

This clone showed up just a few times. CDR3 DNA (partial): TGTGCCACAGGGACAGGGGGCCCCTACGAG. Encoded protein: CATGTGGPYE. The complete CDR3 protein is CATGTGGPYEQYF. The chain is built from TRBV18 and TRBJ2-7; 12 bases align to TRBD1. The CDR3 end lies 3 residues beyond the end of the read and is filled in from the germline J gene. The germline V gene has CDR1 KGHSH and CDR2 LQKENI. This CDR3 has 13 amino acids. Trimming took 10 bases from V and 2 from J; bases not matched to a gene: 3.

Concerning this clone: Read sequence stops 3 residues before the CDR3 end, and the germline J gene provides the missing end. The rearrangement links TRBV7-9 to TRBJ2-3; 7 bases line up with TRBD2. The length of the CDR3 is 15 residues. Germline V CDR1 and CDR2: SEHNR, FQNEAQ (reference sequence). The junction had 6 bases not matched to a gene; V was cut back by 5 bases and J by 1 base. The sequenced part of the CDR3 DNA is TGTGCCAGCAGCCAGAGCGGGGCCCGCACAGATACG. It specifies CASSQSGARTDT. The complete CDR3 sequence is CASSQSGARTDTQYF.

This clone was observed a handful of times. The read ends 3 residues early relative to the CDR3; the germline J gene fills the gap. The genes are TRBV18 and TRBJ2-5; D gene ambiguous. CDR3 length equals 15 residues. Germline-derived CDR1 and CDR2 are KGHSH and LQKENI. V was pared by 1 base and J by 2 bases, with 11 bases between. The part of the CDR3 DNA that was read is TGTGCCAGCTCACCACGCAGGAACCCTCAAGAGACC. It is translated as CASSPRRNPQET. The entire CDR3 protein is CASSPRRNPQETQYF.

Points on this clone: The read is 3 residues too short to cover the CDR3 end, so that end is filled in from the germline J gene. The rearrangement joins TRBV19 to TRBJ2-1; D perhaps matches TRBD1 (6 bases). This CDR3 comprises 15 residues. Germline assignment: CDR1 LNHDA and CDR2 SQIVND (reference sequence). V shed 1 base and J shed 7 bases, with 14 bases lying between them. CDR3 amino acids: CASSIVAGVGNEQFF. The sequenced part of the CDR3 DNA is TGTGCCAGTAGTATAGTGGCAGGGGTGGGTAATGAG.

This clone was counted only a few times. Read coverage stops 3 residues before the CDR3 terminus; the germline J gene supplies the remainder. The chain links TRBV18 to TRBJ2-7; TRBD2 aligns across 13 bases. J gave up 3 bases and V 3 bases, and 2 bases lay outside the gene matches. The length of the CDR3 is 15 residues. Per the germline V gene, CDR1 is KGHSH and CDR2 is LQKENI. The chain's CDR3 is CASSPRTSGSYEQYF. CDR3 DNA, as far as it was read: TGTGCCAGCTCACCTCGGACTAGCGGGAGCTACGAG. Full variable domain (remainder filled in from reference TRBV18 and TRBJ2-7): NAGVMQNPRHLVRRRGQEARLRCSPMKGHSHVYWYRQLPEEGLKFMVYLQKENIIDESGMPKERFSAEFPKEGPSILRIQQVVRGDSAAYFCASSPRTSGSYEQYFGPGTRLTVT.

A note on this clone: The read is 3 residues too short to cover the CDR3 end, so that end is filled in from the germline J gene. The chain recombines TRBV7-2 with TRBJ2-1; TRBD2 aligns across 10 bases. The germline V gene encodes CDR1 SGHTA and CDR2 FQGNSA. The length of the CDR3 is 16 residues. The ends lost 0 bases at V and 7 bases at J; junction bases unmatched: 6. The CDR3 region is CASSLASGGVGNEQFF. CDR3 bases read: TGTGCCAGCAGCTTAGCGAGCGGGGGGGTGGGGAATGAG.

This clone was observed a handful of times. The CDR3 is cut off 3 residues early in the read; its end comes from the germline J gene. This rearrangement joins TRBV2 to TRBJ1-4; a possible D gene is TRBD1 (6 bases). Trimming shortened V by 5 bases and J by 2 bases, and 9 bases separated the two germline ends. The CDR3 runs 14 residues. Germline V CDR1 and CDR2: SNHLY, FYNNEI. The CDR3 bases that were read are TGTGCCAGCAGTCAACAGGGTACTAATGAAAAA. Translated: CASSQQGTNEK. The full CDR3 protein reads CASSQQGTNEKLFF. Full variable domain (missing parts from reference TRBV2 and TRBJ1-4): EPEVTQTPSHQVTQMGQEVILRCVPISNHLYFYWYRQILGQKVEFLVSFYNNEISEKSEIFDDQFSVERPDGSNFTLKIRSTKLEDSAMYFCASSQQGTNEKLFFGSGTQLSVL.

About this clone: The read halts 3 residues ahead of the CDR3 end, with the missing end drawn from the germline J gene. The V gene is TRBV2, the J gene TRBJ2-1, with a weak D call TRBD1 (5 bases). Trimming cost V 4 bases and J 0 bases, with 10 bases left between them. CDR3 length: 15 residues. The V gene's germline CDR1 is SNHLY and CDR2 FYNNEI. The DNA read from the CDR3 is TGTGCCAGCAGTGTAACAGGTTCCTCCTACAATGAG. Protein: CASSVTGSSYNE. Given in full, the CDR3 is CASSVTGSSYNEQFF.

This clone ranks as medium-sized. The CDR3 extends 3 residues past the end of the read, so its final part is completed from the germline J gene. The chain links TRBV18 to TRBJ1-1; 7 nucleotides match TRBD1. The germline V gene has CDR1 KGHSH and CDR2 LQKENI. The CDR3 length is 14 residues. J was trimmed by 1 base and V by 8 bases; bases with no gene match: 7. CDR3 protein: CASRTGTENTEAFF. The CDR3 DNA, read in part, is TGTGCCAGCAGAACCGGGACAGAGAACACTGAA.

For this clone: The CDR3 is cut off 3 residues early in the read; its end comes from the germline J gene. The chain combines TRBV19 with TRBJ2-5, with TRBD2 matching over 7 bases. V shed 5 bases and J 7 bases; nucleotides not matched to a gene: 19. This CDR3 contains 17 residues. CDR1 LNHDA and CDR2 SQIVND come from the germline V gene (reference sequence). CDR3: CASSQTSGGTGQVTQYF. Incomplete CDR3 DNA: TGTGCCAGTAGTCAAACATCGGGGGGAACCGGCCAGGTGACC.

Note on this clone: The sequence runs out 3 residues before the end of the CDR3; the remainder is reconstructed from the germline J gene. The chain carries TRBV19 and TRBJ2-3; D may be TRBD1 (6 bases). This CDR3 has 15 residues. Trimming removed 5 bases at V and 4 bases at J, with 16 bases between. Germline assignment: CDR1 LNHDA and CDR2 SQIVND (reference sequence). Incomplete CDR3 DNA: TGTGCCAGTAGTTTCAGGGGATCCCCCGCAGATACG. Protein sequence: CASSFRGSPADT. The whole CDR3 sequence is CASSFRGSPADTQYF. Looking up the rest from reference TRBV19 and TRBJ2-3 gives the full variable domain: DGGITQSPKYLFRKEGQNVTLSCEQNLNHDAMYWYRQDPGQGLRLIYYSQIVNDFQKGDIAEGYSVSREKKESFPLTVTSAQKNPTAFYLCASSFRGSPADTQYFGPGTRLTVL.

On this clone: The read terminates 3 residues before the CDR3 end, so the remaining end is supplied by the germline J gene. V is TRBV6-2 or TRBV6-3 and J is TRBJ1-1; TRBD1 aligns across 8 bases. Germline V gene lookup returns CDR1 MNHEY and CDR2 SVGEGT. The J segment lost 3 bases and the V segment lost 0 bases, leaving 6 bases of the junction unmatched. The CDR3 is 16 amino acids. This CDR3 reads CASSYSTGGLDTEAFF. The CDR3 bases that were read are TGTGCCAGCAGTTACTCTACAGGGGGTCTGGACACTGAA.

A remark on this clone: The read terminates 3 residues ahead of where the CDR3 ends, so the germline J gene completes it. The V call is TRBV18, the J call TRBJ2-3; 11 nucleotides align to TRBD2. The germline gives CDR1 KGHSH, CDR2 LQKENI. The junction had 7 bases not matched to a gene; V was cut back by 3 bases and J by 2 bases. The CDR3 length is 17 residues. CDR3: CASSPIAGGPNTDTQYF. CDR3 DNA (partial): TGTGCCAGCTCACCGATAGCGGGGGGGCCGAACACAGATACG.

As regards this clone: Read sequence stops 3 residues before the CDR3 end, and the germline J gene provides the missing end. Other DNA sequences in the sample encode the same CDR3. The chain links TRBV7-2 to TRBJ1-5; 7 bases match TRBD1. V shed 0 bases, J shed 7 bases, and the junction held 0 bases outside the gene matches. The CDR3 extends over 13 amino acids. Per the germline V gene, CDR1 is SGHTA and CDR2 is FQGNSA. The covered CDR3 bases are TGTGCCAGCAGCTTAGCAGGGGGCCAGCCC. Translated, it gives CASSLAGGQP. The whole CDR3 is CASSLAGGQPQHF.

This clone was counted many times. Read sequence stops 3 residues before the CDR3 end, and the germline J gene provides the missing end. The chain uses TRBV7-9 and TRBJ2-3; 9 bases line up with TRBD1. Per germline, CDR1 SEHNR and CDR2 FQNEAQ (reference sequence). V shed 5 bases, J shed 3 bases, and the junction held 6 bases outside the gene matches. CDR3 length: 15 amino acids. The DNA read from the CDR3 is TGTGCCAGCAGCCCCGACAGGGGGTTAACAGATACG. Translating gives CASSPDRGLTDT. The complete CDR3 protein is CASSPDRGLTDTQYF. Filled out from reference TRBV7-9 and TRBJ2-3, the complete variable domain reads DTGVSQNPRHKITKRGQNVTFRCDPISEHNRLYWYRQTLGQGPEFLTYFQNEAQLEKSRLLSDRFSAERPKGSFSTLEIQRTEQGDSAMYLCASSPDRGLTDTQYFGPGTRLTVL.

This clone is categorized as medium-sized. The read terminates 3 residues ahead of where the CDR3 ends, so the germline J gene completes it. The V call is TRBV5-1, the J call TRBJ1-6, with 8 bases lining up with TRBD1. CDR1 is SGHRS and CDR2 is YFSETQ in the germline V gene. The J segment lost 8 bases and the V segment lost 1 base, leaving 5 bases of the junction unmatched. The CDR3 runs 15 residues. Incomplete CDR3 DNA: TGCGCCAGCAGCTTGAAAGGACAGGGAGATTCACCC. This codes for CASSLKGQGDSP. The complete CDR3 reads CASSLKGQGDSPLHF.